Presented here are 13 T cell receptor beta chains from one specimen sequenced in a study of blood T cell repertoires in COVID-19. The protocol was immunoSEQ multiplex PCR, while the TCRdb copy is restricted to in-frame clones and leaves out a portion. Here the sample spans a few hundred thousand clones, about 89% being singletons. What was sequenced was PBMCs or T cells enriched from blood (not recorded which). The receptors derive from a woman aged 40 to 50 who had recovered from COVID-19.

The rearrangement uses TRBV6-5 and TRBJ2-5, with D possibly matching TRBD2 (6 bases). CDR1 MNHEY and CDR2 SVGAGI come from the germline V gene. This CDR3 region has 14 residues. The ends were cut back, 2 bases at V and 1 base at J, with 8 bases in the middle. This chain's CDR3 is CASSYVGGQETQYF. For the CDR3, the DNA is TGTGCCAGCAGTTACGTGGGGGGCCAAGAGACCCAGTACTTC.

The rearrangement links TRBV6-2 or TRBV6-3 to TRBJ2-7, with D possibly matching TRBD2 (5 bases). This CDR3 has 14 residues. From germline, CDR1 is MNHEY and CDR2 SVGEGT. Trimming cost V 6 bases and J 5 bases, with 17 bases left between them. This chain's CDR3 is CASSFDGVWDEQYF. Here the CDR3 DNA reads TGTGCCAGCAGCTTTGACGGGGTTTGGGACGAGCAGTACTTC.

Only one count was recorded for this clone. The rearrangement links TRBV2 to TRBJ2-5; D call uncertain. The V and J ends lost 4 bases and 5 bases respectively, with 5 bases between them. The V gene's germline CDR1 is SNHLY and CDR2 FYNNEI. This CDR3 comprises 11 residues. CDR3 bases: TGTGCCAGCAGTGGTCAGGAGACCCAGTACTTC. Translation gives CASSGQETQYF.

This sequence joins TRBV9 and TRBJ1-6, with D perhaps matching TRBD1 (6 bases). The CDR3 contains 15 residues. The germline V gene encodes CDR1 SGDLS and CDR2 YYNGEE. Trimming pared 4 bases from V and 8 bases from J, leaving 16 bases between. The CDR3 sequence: CASSRDGQGYSPLHF. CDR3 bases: TGTGCCAGCAGCAGAGACGGTCAGGGGTATTCACCCCTCCACTTT.

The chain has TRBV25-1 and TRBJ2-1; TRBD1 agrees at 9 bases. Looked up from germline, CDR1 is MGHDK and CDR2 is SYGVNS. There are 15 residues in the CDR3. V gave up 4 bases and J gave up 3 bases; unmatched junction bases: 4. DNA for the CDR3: TGTGCCAGCAGTGGGTGGGACAGGGTCTACAATGAGCAGTTCTTC. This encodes CASSGWDRVYNEQFF.

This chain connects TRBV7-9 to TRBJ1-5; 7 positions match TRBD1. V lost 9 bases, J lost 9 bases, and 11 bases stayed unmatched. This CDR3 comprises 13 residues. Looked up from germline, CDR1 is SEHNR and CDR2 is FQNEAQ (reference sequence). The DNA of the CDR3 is TGTGCCAGTCAGGGGGACACGTCGGGGCCCCAGCATTTT. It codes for CASQGDTSGPQHF.

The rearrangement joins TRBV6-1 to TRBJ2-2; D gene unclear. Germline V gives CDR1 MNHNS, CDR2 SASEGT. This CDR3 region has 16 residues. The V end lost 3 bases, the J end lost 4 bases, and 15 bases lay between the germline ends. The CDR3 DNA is TGTGCCAGCAGTGACGGTAGCCAGTCTAGCACCGGGGAGCTGTTTTTT. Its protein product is CASSDGSQSSTGELFF.

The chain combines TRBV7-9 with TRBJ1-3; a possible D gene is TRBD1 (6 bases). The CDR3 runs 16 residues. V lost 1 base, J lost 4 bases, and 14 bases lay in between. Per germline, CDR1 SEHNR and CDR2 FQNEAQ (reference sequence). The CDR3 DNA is TGTGCCAGCAGCTTAGAAGTTGGGACAATCGGAAACACCATATATTTT. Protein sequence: CASSLEVGTIGNTIYF.

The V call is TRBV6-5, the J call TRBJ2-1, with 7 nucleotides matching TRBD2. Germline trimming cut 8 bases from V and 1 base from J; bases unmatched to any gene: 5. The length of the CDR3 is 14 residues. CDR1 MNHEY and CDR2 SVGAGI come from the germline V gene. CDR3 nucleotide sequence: TGTGCCAGCCAACTAGCGAAATCCTACAATGAGCAGTTCTTC. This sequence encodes CASQLAKSYNEQFF.

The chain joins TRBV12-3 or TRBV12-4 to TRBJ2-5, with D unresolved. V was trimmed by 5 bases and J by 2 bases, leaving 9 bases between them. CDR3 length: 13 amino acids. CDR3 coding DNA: TGTGCCAGCAGTGTCCCCGGGCAAGAGACCCAGTACTTC. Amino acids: CASSVPGQETQYF.

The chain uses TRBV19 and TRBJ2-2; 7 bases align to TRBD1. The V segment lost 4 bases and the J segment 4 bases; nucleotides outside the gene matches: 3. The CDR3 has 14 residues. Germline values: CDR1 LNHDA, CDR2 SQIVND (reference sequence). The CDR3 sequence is CASSTPGGTGELFF. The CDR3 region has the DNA TGTGCCAGTAGTACCCCAGGGGGCACCGGGGAGCTGTTTTTT.

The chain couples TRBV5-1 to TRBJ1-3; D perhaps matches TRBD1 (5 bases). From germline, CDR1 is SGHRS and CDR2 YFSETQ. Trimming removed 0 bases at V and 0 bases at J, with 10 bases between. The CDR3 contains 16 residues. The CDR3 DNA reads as TGCGCCAGCAGCTTGGGTGGGGCCAGCTCTGGAAACACCATATATTTT. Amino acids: CASSLGGASSGNTIYF.

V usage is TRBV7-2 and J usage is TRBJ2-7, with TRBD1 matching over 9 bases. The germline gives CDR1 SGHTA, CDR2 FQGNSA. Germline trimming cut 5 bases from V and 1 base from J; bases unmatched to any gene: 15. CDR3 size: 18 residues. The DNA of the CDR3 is TGTGCCAGCAGCCCCTATTCCGGGACAGGGTACCGGTCCTACGAGCAGTACTTC. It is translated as CASSPYSGTGYRSYEQYF.